Below are 17 T cell receptor beta chains sequenced from a single sample in a study of T cells in Graves' hyperthyroidism and ophthalmopathy. Amplification of TCR beta CDR3 regions used RNA as the template. A first-round RT-PCR of the TCR CDR3 used the HTBI primer set. One entry per CDR3 protein results from TCRdb running MiXCR on the multiplex PCR reads. The data contain 130,000 to 150,000 distinct CDR3 sequences, 22% of them singletons. The sequenced sample was blood. Receptors originate from a woman aged 45-60 years with Graves' hyperthyroidism that later progressed to Graves' ophthalmopathy.

The rearrangement uses TRBV4-2 and TRBJ2-1, with 10 positions matching TRBD2. Germline lookup yields CDR1 LGHNA and CDR2 YNFKEQ. V was pared by 1 base and J by 6 bases, with 6 bases of the junction left unmatched. The CDR3 spans 16 residues. The CDR3 loop is CASSQAATSGFNEQFF. DNA for the CDR3: TGTGCCAGCAGCCAAGCAGCGACTAGCGGGTTCAATGAGCAGTTCTTC.

The chain is built from TRBV7-9 and TRBJ2-3; D call uncertain. This CDR3 is 14 amino acids long. The germline V and J ends were trimmed by 2 bases and 2 bases, with 8 bases remaining between them. Looked up from germline, CDR1 is SEHNR and CDR2 is FQNEAQ (reference sequence). The CDR3, as DNA: TGTGCCAGCAGCTTAAACCAGCTCACAGATACGCAGTATTTT. This encodes CASSLNQLTDTQYF.

This clonotype was found many times. This chain joins TRBV29-1 and TRBJ2-3; TRBD2 agrees at 11 bases. From germline, CDR1 is SQVTM and CDR2 ANQGSEA. V gave up 4 bases and J gave up 0 bases; unmatched junction bases: 6. The CDR3 runs 16 residues. CDR3 residues: CSVAPSGGPSTDTQYF. In DNA, the CDR3 is TGCAGCGTTGCACCTAGCGGGGGGCCTAGCACAGATACGCAGTATTTT.

This clonotype was seen ten or more times. The J gene is TRBJ1-6, the V gene TRBV5-1, with D possibly being TRBD1 (5 bases). V gave up 0 bases and J gave up 8 bases, with 12 bases separating them. CDR3 size: 15 residues. Per the germline V gene, CDR1 is SGHRS and CDR2 is YFSETQ. The CDR3: CASSLALRGYSPLHF. The CDR3 region has the DNA TGCGCCAGCAGCTTGGCCCTAAGGGGCTATTCACCCCTCCACTTT.

This clonotype occurred a few times. This sequence joins TRBV18 and TRBJ2-6; D unresolved. The ends were cut back, 2 bases at V and 1 base at J, with 15 bases in the middle. Germline lookup yields CDR1 KGHSH and CDR2 LQKENI. CDR3 length: 18 amino acids. DNA for the CDR3: TGTGCCAGCTCACCAATAGGAAACTCCCGATCTGGGGCCAACGTCCTGACTTTC. Its translation: CASSPIGNSRSGANVLTF.

This clonotype was picked up many times. The chain recombines TRBV20-1 with TRBJ2-7; D tentatively reads TRBD1 or TRBD2 (8 bases each). From germline, CDR1 is DFQATT and CDR2 SNEGSKA (reference sequence). The CDR3 loop spans 16 amino acids. Trimming cost V 0 bases and J 2 bases, with 17 bases left between them. This CDR3 reads CSARDLAGQVPYEQYF. The CDR3 nucleotides are TGCAGTGCTAGAGATTTAGCGGGACAGGTTCCCTACGAGCAGTACTTC.

The J gene is TRBJ2-2, the V gene TRBV12-3 or TRBV12-4; D unresolved. The V and J ends lost 2 bases and 1 base respectively, with 8 bases between them. The CDR3 is 15 amino acids. The CDR3 nucleotides are TGTGCCAGCAGTTTACGGCAGCAGAACACCGGGGAGCTGTTTTTT. Amino acid sequence: CASSLRQQNTGELFF.

Only a few counts were recorded for this clonotype. The chain employs TRBV6-1 and TRBJ2-5; D call uncertain. This CDR3 contains 14 residues. The ends were cut back, 6 bases at V and 2 bases at J, with 13 bases in the middle. CDR1 and CDR2 from the germline V gene are MNHNS and SASEGT. The CDR3 loop reads CASSRGILQETQYF. CDR3 sequence (DNA): TGTGCCAGCAGCCGAGGAATCTTACAAGAGACCCAGTACTTC.

The DNA of the CDR3 is TGTGCCAGCAGTCCTCTGGGACAGGGCGTTGAGACCCAGTACTTC. Translated, it gives CASSPLGQGVETQYF. The chain is built from TRBV12-3 or TRBV12-4 and TRBJ2-5; 9 bases are shared with TRBD1. V lost 5 bases to trimming and J lost 5 bases; unmatched junction nucleotides: 9. CDR3 length: 15 amino acids.

In its sample, this clonotype was seen many times. The rearrangement joins TRBV12-3 or TRBV12-4 to TRBJ2-5, with TRBD1 matching 12 bases. V gave up 6 bases and J gave up 5 bases; unmatched junction bases: 7. The CDR3 totals 15 residues. CDR3 sequence reads: CASSDWDRGPETQYF. As DNA, the CDR3 is TGTGCCAGCAGCGACTGGGACAGGGGGCCGGAGACCCAGTACTTC.

This chain connects TRBV29-1 to TRBJ1-1, with TRBD1 as a possible D gene (5 bases). Per germline, CDR1 SQVTM and CDR2 ANQGSEA. V was shortened by 6 bases and J by 1 base, with 15 bases between the two germline ends. The CDR3 consists of 14 residues. The CDR3 is CSVTPWGGNTEAFF. The CDR3 DNA reads TGCAGCGTCACCCCCTGGGGGGGGAACACTGAAGCTTTCTTT.

This clonotype was observed at least ten times. This chain links TRBV2 with TRBJ2-2; 8 bases map to TRBD1. The CDR3 is made up of 15 amino acids. Germline V CDR1 and CDR2: SNHLY, FYNNEI. V trimming: 7 bases; J trimming: 4 bases; junction bases outside the gene matches: 8. The CDR3 DNA is TGTGCCAGCAAGATCGGACAGGGACCCACCGGGGAGCTGTTTTTT. Translated, it gives CASKIGQGPTGELFF.

This sequence joins TRBV3-1 and TRBJ2-3; no clear D gene. CDR1 is LGHDT and CDR2 is YNNKEL in the germline V gene (reference sequence). The CDR3 consists of 15 residues. Trimming took 0 bases from V and 0 from J, leaving 7 bases between them. CDR3 nucleotides: TGTGCCAGCAGCCAAGATATGGGTAGCACAGATACGCAGTATTTT. It yields the protein CASSQDMGSTDTQYF.

This clonotype was counted at least ten times. This rearrangement joins TRBV28 to TRBJ1-1, with a possible D match to TRBD1 (5 bases). In germline, CDR1 is MDHEN, CDR2 SYDVKM. Trimming removed 2 bases from V and 1 base from J, with 5 bases in between. The CDR3 is 13 residues long. The CDR3 loop is CASSLDRNTEAFF. CDR3 nucleotides: TGTGCCAGCAGTTTAGACAGGAACACTGAAGCTTTCTTT.

This clonotype was observed many times. The chain is built from TRBV12-3 or TRBV12-4 and TRBJ1-1, with unresolved D. Trimming pared 7 bases from V and 2 bases from J, leaving 8 bases between. The CDR3 length is 12 residues. The CDR3 protein is CASTASNTEAFF. The CDR3 DNA sequence: TGTGCCAGCACGGCCTCTAACACTGAAGCTTTCTTT.

V gene TRBV28 combines with J gene TRBJ1-4, with 8 bases matching TRBD1. Germline V gene data show CDR1 as MDHEN and CDR2 as SYDVKM. This CDR3 spans 15 amino acids. V was pared by 5 bases and J by 8 bases, with 10 bases of the junction left unmatched. The CDR3 region has the DNA TGTGCCAGCAGTAGAGGCAGGGGGCAGGGGGAAAAACTGTTTTTT. Translated: CASSRGRGQGEKLFF.

The genes are TRBV15 and TRBJ1-2, with D possibly being TRBD1 (6 bases). Germline CDR1 reads LNHNV; CDR2 reads YYDKDF (reference sequence). This CDR3 has 16 amino acids. The ends were cut back, 0 bases at V and 4 bases at J, with 15 bases in the middle. The CDR3 DNA sequence: TGTGCCACCAGCAGAGATCACGGGGGCGCGGGCTATGGCTACACCTTC. Translation: CATSRDHGGAGYGYTF.